The 27 T cell receptor beta chains below were found in one sample sequenced in a study of shared clonotypes between healthy human individuals. Measured with immunoSEQ multiplex PCR; TCRdb has only the in-frame clones, and not every one. The sample shows roughly 500,000 clones, 96% of them seen only once. Sequencing was done on a sample of naive CD4+ T cells sorted from blood. The subset denotes: CD45RA+ positively selected. The receptors derive from a woman in her twenties or thirties in good health.

This chain connects TRBV9 to TRBJ2-7, with 7 bases identical to TRBD2. The CDR3 loop spans 17 amino acids. Germline loops: CDR1 SGDLS, CDR2 YYNGEE. After removal of 0 bases from V and 6 bases from J, the junction contained 15 bases not matched to a gene. The CDR3 loop reads CASSVGSASGIGREQYF. CDR3 sequence (DNA): TGTGCCAGCAGCGTAGGAAGCGCAAGCGGGATCGGACGCGAGCAGTACTTC.

The chain employs TRBV6-1 and TRBJ2-6; D gene ambiguous. V was shortened by 11 bases and J by 2 bases, with 16 bases between the two germline ends. Germline V gives CDR1 MNHNS, CDR2 SASEGT. This CDR3 region has 15 residues. The DNA of the CDR3 is TGTGCCGGCAATCTGGGTGTGACTGGGGCCAACGTCCTGACTTTC. Translating it yields CAGNLGVTGANVLTF.

The chain recombines TRBV30 with TRBJ1-5; 7 nucleotides agree with TRBD1. Germline CDR1 GTSNPN, CDR2 SVGIG (reference sequence). Germline trimming cut 5 bases from V and 2 bases from J; bases unmatched to any gene: 12. This CDR3 contains 16 residues. The CDR3 spells CAWSTGDSVGNQPQHF. In DNA form, the CDR3 reads TGTGCCTGGTCTACAGGGGATTCCGTAGGCAATCAGCCCCAGCATTTT. The entire variable domain, with the rest obtained from reference TRBV30 and TRBJ1-5, is as follows: SQTIHQWPATLVQPVGSPLSLECTVEGTSNPNLYWYRQAAGRGLQLLFYSVGIGQISSEVPQNLSASRPQDRQFILSSKKLLLSDSGFYLCAWSTGDSVGNQPQHFGDGTRLSIL.

This clone was picked up one time. The chain uses TRBV2 and TRBJ1-2; 9 bases line up with TRBD1. This CDR3 has 14 residues. The V gene end was trimmed by 6 bases and the J gene end by 7 bases; junction bases not matched to a gene: 9. Germline V gene lookup returns CDR1 SNHLY and CDR2 FYNNEI. In DNA, the CDR3 is TGTGCCAGCAGACCGGGACAGGGTAACAGTGGCTACACCTTC. This encodes CASRPGQGNSGYTF. Full variable domain (rest looked up from reference TRBV2 and TRBJ1-2): EPEVTQTPSHQVTQMGQEVILRCVPISNHLYFYWYRQILGQKVEFLVSFYNNEISEKSEIFDDQFSVERPDGSNFTLKIRSTKLEDSAMYFCASRPGQGNSGYTFGSGTRLTVV.

V usage is TRBV7-6 and J usage is TRBJ2-3; maybe TRBD2 (7 bases). V lost 8 bases, J lost 0 bases, and 15 bases lay in between. The germline CDR1 and CDR2 sequences are SGHVS and FNYEAQ. This CDR3 is built from 15 residues. CDR3 protein: CASSRGGLSTDTQYF. The CDR3 coding sequence is TGTGCCAGCTCTCGAGGGGGACTAAGCACAGATACGCAGTATTTT.

This chain uses TRBV4-1 with TRBJ1-3, with D perhaps matching TRBD1 (6 bases). The CDR3 consists of 17 residues. Trimming stripped 1 base from V and 0 bases from J, with 13 bases between. Germline CDR1 reads MGHRA; CDR2 reads YSYEKL. The CDR3 loop is CASSQGPRQDSGNTIYF. The DNA for the CDR3 is TGCGCCAGCAGCCAAGGGCCACGACAGGACTCTGGAAACACCATATATTTT.

V usage is TRBV21-1 and J usage is TRBJ2-7. TRBV21-1 is tagged as a pseudogene. The CDR3 loop spans 11 amino acids. This CDR3 reads CASSRGVEQYF. CDR3 nucleotide sequence: TGTGCCAGCAGCAGAGGGGTTGAGCAGTACTTC.

This chain uses TRBV6-4 with TRBJ2-7; D may be TRBD2 (5 bases). CDR1 MRHNA and CDR2 SNTAGT come from the germline V gene. The V gene lost 9 bases and the J gene lost 4 bases, with 19 bases spanning the gap. The CDR3 totals 14 residues. CDR3 region: CASVTARVAYEQYF. The CDR3 coding sequence is TGTGCCAGTGTCACTGCGCGGGTGGCGTACGAGCAGTACTTC.

The J gene is TRBJ2-1, the V gene TRBV28, with a weak D call TRBD2 (5 bases). V lost 8 bases and J lost 13, with 18 bases in between. The CDR3 runs to 12 residues. Germline CDR1 is MDHEN and CDR2 is SYDVKM. The CDR3 protein is CASRPAGSDQFF. The CDR3, as DNA: TGTGCCAGCCGCCCGGCGGGTAGCGACCAGTTCTTC.

This rearrangement joins TRBV21-1 to TRBJ2-2. TRBV21-1 is annotated as a pseudogene. The CDR3 runs 13 residues. The CDR3 loop reads CASSKGKTRELFF. DNA of the CDR3: TGTGCCAGCAGCAAAGGGAAGACCCGGGAGCTGTTTTTT.

The chain joins TRBV19 to TRBJ2-2; a possible D gene is TRBD1 (7 bases). Germline V gives CDR1 LNHDA, CDR2 SQIVND (reference sequence). The CDR3 has 15 amino acids. The V and J ends lost 8 bases and 4 bases respectively, with 17 bases between them. The CDR3, as DNA: TGTGCCAGTGACCGGAGCAGGGGGGCCACCGGGGAGCTGTTTTTT. This gives the protein CASDRSRGATGELFF.

V usage is TRBV7-9 and J usage is TRBJ1-5; 7 positions agree with TRBD1. The germline CDR1 and CDR2 sequences are SEHNR and FQNEAQ (reference sequence). V shed 5 bases and J 6 bases; nucleotides not matched to a gene: 10. The CDR3 is made up of 15 amino acids. The CDR3 sequence: CASSDTGVPGQPQHF. The CDR3 region has the DNA TGTGCCAGCAGCGATACAGGGGTCCCTGGTCAGCCCCAGCATTTT.

V is TRBV1 and J is TRBJ1-5. TRBV1 is deemed a pseudogene. The CDR3 contains 15 residues. CDR3 sequence reads: CTSSQGFSVHQPQHF. The CDR3 bases are TGCACCAGCAGCCAAGGTTTCAGCGTACATCAGCCCCAGCATTTT.

The chain joins TRBV4-1 to TRBJ2-5, with 10 nucleotides matching TRBD1. This CDR3 contains 16 residues. CDR1 is MGHRA and CDR2 is YSYEKL in the germline V gene. V trimming: 4 bases; J trimming: 3 bases; junction bases outside the gene matches: 8. The CDR3 protein is CASSRDRGLWEETQYF. CDR3 DNA: TGCGCCAGCAGCCGAGACAGGGGGCTATGGGAAGAGACCCAGTACTTC.

The chain employs TRBV6-4 and TRBJ2-7, with TRBD2 matching over 7 bases. Per germline, CDR1 MRHNA and CDR2 SNTAGT. V gave up 0 bases and J gave up 9 bases; unmatched junction bases: 14. The CDR3 has 16 amino acids. The CDR3 DNA is TGTGCCAGCAGTGACTCTAACGGGAGGAATCTACGAGGGCAGTACTTC. Its translation: CASSDSNGRNLRGQYF.

V is TRBV28 and J is TRBJ2-1, with D possibly matching TRBD1 (6 bases). Trimming took 7 bases from V and 3 from J, leaving 22 bases between them. The length of the CDR3 is 17 residues. Germline CDR1 MDHEN, CDR2 SYDVKM. This CDR3 reads CASIQGSRDPYYNEQFF. The CDR3 DNA sequence: TGTGCCAGCATACAGGGAAGTCGGGATCCCTACTACAATGAGCAGTTCTTC. The variable domain in full, with the rest retrieved from reference TRBV28 and TRBJ2-1, is DVKVTQSSRYLVKRTGEKVFLECVQDMDHENMFWYRQDPGLGLRLIYFSYDVKMKEKGDIPEGYSVSREKKERFSLILESASTNQTSMYLCASIQGSRDPYYNEQFFGPGTRLTVL.

Remarks on this clone: The same CDR3 is also encoded by other DNA sequences in this sample. V and J are TRBV20-1 and TRBJ2-3; the D is unclear. This CDR3 has 11 residues. V was clipped by 5 bases and J by 3 bases, with 6 bases between them. Looked up from germline, CDR1 is DFQATT and CDR2 is SNEGSKA (reference sequence). The DNA of the CDR3 is TGCAGTGCTTTACGGACAGATACGCAGTATTTT. It translates to CSALRTDTQYF.

The V call is TRBV11-2, the J call TRBJ2-4; D gene unclear. The ends were cut back, 1 base at V and 5 bases at J, with 9 bases in the middle. Germline CDR1 and CDR2: SGHAT and FQNNGV. This CDR3 has 14 amino acids. CDR3 DNA: TGTGCCAGCAGCTTAGGTAGTCTCCAAAACATTCAGTACTTC. Translation: CASSLGSLQNIQYF.

This chain uses TRBV6-5 with TRBJ2-7, with D maybe TRBD2 (5 bases). The CDR3 has 14 amino acids. Germline-derived CDR1 and CDR2 are MNHEY and SVGAGI. V was pared by 6 bases and J by 1 base, with 13 bases between. The CDR3 nucleotides are TGTGCCAGCAGGACCTCCGGGGTGTCCTACGAGCAGTACTTC. It specifies CASRTSGVSYEQYF.

The chain is built from TRBV29-1 and TRBJ1-5; no definite D call. Deletions cut 0 bases from V and 6 bases from J, with 9 bases between. The CDR3 totals 13 residues. Germline V gene data show CDR1 as SQVTM and CDR2 as ANQGSEA. CDR3 protein: CSVEESKGQPQHF. CDR3 bases: TGCAGCGTTGAAGAGTCAAAGGGTCAGCCCCAGCATTTT.

J is TRBJ1-2 and V is TRBV7-9, with 9 bases identical to TRBD1. The CDR3 covers 17 residues. V lost 5 bases to trimming and J lost 1 base; unmatched junction nucleotides: 11. CDR1 is SEHNR and CDR2 is FQNEAQ in the germline V gene (reference sequence). This chain's CDR3 is CASSVGTGGPFNYGYTF. CDR3 bases: TGTGCCAGCAGCGTAGGAACAGGGGGCCCCTTTAACTATGGCTACACCTTC.

V and J are TRBV2 and TRBJ2-3; D might be TRBD1 (5 bases). In germline, CDR1 is SNHLY, CDR2 FYNNEI. Trimming took off 6 bases at V and 3 bases at J, with 13 bases between the two ends. The CDR3 spans 14 residues. CDR3 coding DNA: TGTGCCAGCAGCAAACGACAGAGAACAGATACGCAGTATTTT. Translating gives CASSKRQRTDTQYF.

The V gene is TRBV6-5, the J gene TRBJ1-2; 10 bases are shared with TRBD1. The CDR3 is made up of 12 amino acids. V shed 10 bases, J shed 5 bases, and the junction held 4 bases outside the gene matches. In germline, CDR1 is MNHEY, CDR2 SVGAGI. The CDR3 DNA reads TGTGCCATAGGGACAGGGGATTATGGCTACACCTTC. Its translation: CAIGTGDYGYTF.

This chain links TRBV5-4 with TRBJ2-2; 10 nucleotides agree with TRBD1. V was pared by 2 bases and J by 4 bases, with 2 bases of the junction left unmatched. The CDR3 covers 15 residues. In germline, CDR1 is SGHNT, CDR2 YYREEE (reference sequence). The CDR3 DNA reads TGTGCCAGCAGCTTCAGACAGGGGGCCACCGGGGAGCTGTTTTTT. Protein: CASSFRQGATGELFF.

V usage is TRBV28 and J usage is TRBJ2-5; 15 bases map to TRBD2. From germline, CDR1 is MDHEN and CDR2 SYDVKM. This CDR3 contains 19 residues. The V gene end was trimmed by 6 bases and the J gene end by 4 bases; junction bases not matched to a gene: 15. CDR3 protein: CASSPGLAGGLGRGETQYF. CDR3 in DNA: TGTGCCAGCAGCCCCGGACTAGCGGGAGGGCTTGGGAGGGGAGAGACCCAGTACTTC.

This rearrangement joins TRBV10-2 to TRBJ2-7; TRBD2 agrees at 7 bases. This CDR3 contains 13 residues. Germline CDR1 reads WSHSY; CDR2 reads SAAADI. V lost 6 bases, J lost 2 bases, and 4 bases stayed unmatched. Here the CDR3 DNA reads TGCGCCAGCAGACGGGAGGCAACCTACGAGCAGTACTTC. Its protein is CASRREATYEQYF.

This clone was found once. The rearrangement joins TRBV5-8 to TRBJ2-2; no clear D. Germline V CDR1 and CDR2: SGHTS, YDEGEE. This CDR3 is 13 amino acids long. The V end was cut by 6 bases, the J end by 1 base, with 7 bases between. CDR3 sequence: CASTMRNTGELFF. The CDR3 DNA sequence: TGTGCCAGCACTATGAGGAACACCGGGGAGCTGTTTTTT. Full variable domain (rest looked up from reference TRBV5-8 and TRBJ2-2): EAGVTQSPTHLIKTRGQQATLRCSPISGHTSVYWYQQALGLGLQFLLWYDEGEERNRGNFPPRFSGRQFPNYSSELNVNALELEDSALYLCASTMRNTGELFFGEGSRLTVL.